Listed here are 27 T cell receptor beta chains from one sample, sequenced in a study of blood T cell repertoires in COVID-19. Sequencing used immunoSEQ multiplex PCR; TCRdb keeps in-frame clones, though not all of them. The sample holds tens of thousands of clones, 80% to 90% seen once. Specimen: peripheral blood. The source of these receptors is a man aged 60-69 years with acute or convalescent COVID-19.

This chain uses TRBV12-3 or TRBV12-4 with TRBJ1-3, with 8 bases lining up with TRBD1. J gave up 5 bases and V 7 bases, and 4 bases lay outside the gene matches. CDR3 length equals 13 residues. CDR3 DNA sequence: TGTGCCAGCAACAGGGGGGCTAGAAACACCATATATTTT. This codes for CASNRGARNTIYF.

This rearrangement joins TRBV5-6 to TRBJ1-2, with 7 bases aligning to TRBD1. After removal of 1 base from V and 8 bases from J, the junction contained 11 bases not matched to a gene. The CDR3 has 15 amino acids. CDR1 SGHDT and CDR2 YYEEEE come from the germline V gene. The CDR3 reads CASSLPSGGLWGYTF. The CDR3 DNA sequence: TGTGCCAGCAGCTTGCCGTCAGGGGGGCTATGGGGCTACACCTTC. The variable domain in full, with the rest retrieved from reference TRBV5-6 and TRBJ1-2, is DAGVTQSPTHLIKTRGQQVTLRCSPKSGHDTVSWYQQALGQGPQFIFQYYEEEERQRGNFPDRFSGHQFPNYSSELNVNALLLGDSALYLCASSLPSGGLWGYTFGSGTRLTVV.

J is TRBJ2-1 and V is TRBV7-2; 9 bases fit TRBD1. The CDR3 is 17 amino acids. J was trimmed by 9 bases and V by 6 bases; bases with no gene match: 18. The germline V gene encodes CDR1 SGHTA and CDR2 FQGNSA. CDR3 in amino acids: CASSSTLDRGNAAEQFF. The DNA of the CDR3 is TGTGCCAGCAGTTCCACCTTGGACAGGGGTAACGCGGCTGAGCAGTTCTTC.

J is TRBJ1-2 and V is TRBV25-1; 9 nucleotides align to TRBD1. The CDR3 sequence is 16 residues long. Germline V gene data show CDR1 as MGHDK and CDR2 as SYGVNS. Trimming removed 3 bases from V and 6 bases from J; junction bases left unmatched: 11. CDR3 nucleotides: TGTGCCAGCAGTGAGCCTCATGGGGACAGGGATAATGGCTACACCTTC. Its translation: CASSEPHGDRDNGYTF.

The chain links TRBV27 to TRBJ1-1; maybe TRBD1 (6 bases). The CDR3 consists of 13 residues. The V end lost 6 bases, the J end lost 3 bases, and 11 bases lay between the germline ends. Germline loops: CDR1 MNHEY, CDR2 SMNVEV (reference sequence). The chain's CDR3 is CASSPDRYTEAFF. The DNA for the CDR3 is TGTGCCAGCAGCCCGGACAGATACACTGAAGCTTTCTTT.

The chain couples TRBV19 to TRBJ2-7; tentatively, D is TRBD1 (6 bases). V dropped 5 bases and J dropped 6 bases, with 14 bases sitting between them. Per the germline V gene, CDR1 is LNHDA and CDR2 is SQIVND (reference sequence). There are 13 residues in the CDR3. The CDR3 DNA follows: TGTGCCAGTAGTGTGCAACAGGGTTCCGAGCAGTACTTC. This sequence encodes CASSVQQGSEQYF.

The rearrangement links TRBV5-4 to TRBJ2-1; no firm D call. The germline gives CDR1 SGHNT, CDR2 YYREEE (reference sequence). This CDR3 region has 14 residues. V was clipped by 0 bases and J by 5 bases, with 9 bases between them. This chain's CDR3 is CASSLELNHNEQFF. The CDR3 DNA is TGTGCCAGCAGCTTGGAACTCAACCACAATGAGCAGTTCTTC.

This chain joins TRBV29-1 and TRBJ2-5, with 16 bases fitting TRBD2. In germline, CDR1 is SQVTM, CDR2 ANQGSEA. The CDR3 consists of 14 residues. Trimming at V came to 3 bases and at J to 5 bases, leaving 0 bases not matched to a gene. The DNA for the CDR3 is TGCAGCGTTGAGGGACTAGCGGGGGGGGAGACCCAGTACTTC. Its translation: CSVEGLAGGETQYF.

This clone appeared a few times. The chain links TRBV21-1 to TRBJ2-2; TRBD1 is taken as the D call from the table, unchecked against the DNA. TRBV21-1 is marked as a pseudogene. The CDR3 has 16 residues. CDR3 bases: TGTGCCAGCCGGAGAACAGGCTCGGTAGACACCGGGGAGCTGTTTTTT. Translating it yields CASRRTGSVDTGELFF.

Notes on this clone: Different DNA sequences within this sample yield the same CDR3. The CDR3 sequence: CASSYGGQPYGYTF. DNA of the CDR3: TGTGCCAGCAGTTACGGGGGACAGCCCTATGGCTACACCTTC. The chain employs TRBV6-5 and TRBJ1-2; 7 bases line up with TRBD1. This CDR3 has 14 amino acids. V was pared by 2 bases and J by 4 bases, with 4 bases of the junction left unmatched. The germline CDR1 and CDR2 sequences are MNHEY and SVGAGI.

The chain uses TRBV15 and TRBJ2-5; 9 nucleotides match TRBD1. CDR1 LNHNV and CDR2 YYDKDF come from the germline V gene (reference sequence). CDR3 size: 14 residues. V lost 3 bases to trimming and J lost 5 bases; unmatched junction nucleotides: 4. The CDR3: CATSSTGTGETQYF. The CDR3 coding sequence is TGTGCCACCAGCAGCACCGGGACAGGGGAGACCCAGTACTTC.

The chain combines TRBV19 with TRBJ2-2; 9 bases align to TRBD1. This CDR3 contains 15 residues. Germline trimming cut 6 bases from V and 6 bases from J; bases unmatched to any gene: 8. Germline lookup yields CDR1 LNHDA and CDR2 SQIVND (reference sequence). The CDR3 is CASSTGTGRAGELFF. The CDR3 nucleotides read TGTGCCAGTAGCACCGGGACAGGGAGAGCCGGGGAGCTGTTTTTT. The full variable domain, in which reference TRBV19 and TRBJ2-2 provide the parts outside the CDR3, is DGGITQSPKYLFRKEGQNVTLSCEQNLNHDAMYWYRQDPGQGLRLIYYSQIVNDFQKGDIAEGYSVSREKKESFPLTVTSAQKNPTAFYLCASSTGTGRAGELFFGEGSRLTVL.

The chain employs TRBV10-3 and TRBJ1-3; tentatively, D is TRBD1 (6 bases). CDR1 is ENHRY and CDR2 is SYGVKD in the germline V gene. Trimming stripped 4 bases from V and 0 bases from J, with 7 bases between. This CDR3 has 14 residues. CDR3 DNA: TGTGCCATCAGTGGGACAGACTCTGGAAACACCATATATTTT. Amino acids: CAISGTDSGNTIYF.

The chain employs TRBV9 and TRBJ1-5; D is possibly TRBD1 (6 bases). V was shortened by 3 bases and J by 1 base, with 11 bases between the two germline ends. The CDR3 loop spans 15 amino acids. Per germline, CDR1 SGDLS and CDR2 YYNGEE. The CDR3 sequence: CASSAQGHSNQPQHF. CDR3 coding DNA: TGTGCCAGCAGCGCACAGGGACACAGCAATCAGCCCCAGCATTTT.

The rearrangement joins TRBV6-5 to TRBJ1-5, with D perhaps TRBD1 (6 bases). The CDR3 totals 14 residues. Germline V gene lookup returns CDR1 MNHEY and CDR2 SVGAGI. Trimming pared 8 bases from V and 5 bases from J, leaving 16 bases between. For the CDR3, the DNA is TGTGCCAGCCTTGCCGGGACAATTTATCAGCCCCAGCATTTT. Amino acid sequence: CASLAGTIYQPQHF.

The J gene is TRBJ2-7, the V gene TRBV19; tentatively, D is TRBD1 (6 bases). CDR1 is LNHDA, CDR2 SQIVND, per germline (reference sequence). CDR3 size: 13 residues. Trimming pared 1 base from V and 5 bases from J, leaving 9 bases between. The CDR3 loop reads CASSIAEGDEQYF. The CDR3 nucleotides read TGTGCCAGTAGTATAGCAGAGGGGGACGAGCAGTACTTC.

DNA of the CDR3: TGTGCCAGCAGCTTGGGTCCACGTACAGTGGGCTACACCTTC. Translating it yields CASSLGPRTVGYTF. This chain links TRBV5-6 with TRBJ1-2, with D uncertain. Germline assignment: CDR1 SGHDT and CDR2 YYEEEE. CDR3 length equals 14 residues. Trimming stripped 0 bases from V and 8 bases from J, with 14 bases between.

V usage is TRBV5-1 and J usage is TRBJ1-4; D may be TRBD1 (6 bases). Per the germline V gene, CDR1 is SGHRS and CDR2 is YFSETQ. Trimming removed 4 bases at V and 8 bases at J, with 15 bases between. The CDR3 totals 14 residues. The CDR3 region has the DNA TGCGCCAGCAGCATCAACAGGGCTGGGGAAAAACTGTTTTTT. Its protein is CASSINRAGEKLFF.

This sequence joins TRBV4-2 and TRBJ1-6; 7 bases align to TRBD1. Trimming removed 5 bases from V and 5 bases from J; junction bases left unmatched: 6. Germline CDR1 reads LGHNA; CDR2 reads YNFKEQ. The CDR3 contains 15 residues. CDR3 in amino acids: CASSIGTVNNSPLHF. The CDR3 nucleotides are TGTGCCAGCAGCATCGGGACAGTTAATAATTCACCCCTCCACTTT.

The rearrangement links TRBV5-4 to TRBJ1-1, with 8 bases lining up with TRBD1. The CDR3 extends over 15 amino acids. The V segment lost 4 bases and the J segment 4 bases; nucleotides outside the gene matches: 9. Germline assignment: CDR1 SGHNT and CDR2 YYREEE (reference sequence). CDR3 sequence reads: CASSDLTGGGTEAFF. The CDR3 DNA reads TGTGCCAGCAGCGACCTAACAGGGGGAGGCACTGAAGCTTTCTTT. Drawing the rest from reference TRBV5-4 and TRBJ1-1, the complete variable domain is ETGVTQSPTHLIKTRGQQVTLRCSSQSGHNTVSWYQQALGQGPQFIFQYYREEENGRGNFPPRFSGLQFPNYSSELNVNALELDDSALYLCASSDLTGGGTEAFFGQGTRLTVV.

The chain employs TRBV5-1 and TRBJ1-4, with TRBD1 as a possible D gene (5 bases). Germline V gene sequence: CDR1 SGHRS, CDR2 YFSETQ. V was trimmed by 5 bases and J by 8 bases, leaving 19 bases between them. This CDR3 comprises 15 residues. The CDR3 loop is CASRTGAGTLEKLFF. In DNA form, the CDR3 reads TGCGCCAGCAGAACTGGCGCGGGGACTTTGGAAAAACTGTTTTTT.

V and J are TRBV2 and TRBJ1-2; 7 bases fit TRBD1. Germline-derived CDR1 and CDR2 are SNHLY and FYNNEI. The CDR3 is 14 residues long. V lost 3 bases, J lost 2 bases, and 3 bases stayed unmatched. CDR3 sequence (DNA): TGTGCCAGCAGTGAGACAGGGCTAAACTATGGCTACACCTTC. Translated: CASSETGLNYGYTF. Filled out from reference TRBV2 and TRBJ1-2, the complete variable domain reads EPEVTQTPSHQVTQMGQEVILRCVPISNHLYFYWYRQILGQKVEFLVSFYNNEISEKSEIFDDQFSVERPDGSNFTLKIRSTKLEDSAMYFCASSETGLNYGYTFGSGTRLTVV.

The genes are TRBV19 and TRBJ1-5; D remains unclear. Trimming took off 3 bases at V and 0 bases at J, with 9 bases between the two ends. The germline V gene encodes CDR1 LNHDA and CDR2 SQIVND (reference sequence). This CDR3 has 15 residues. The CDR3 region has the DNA TGTGCCAGTAGTATGAGTTTTGGTAGCAATCAGCCCCAGCATTTT. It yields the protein CASSMSFGSNQPQHF.

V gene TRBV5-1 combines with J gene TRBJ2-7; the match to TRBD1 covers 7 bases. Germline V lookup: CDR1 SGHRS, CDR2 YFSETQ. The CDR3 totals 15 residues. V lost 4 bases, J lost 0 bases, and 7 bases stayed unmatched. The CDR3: CASSQGQLSSYEQYF. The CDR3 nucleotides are TGCGCCAGCAGCCAGGGACAGCTGAGCTCCTACGAGCAGTACTTC.

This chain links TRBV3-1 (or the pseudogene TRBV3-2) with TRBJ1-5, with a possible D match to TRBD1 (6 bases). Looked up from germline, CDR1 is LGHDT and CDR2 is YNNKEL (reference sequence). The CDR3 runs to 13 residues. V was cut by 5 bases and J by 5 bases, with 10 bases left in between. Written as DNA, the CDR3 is TGTGCCAGCAGCTTACAGGGAGATCAGCCCCAGCATTTT. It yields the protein CASSLQGDQPQHF.

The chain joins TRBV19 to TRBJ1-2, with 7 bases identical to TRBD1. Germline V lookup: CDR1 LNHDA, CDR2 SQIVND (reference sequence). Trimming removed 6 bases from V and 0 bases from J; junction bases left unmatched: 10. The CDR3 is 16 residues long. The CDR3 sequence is CASSTRQGPTNYGYTF. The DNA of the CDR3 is TGTGCCAGTAGCACAAGACAGGGACCAACTAACTATGGCTACACCTTC.

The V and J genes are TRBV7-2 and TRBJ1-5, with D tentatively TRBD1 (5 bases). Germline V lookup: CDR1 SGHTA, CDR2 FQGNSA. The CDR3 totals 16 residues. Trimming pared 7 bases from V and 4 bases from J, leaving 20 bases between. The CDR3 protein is CASTGLGVEINQPQHF. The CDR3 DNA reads TGTGCCAGCACCGGTTTAGGGGTGGAGATAAATCAGCCCCAGCATTTT.